The 21 T cell receptor beta chains below come from one sample, sequenced in a study of T cell changes during pregnancy in multiple sclerosis. Method: immunoSEQ multiplex PCR; TCRdb's copy keeps in-frame clones and lacks some. The top ten clones hold just over 0.85% of a sample with about 60,000 clones, roughly 90% of them seen once. Source: peripheral blood, taken before pregnancy. These receptors were taken from a female donor with multiple sclerosis, enrolled in a pregnancy study.

The chain employs TRBV10-1 and TRBJ2-7; a possible D gene is TRBD2 (5 bases). The germline V gene has CDR1 WNHNN and CDR2 SYGVQD (reference sequence). The V end was cut by 2 bases, the J end by 7 bases, with 18 bases between. The CDR3 loop spans 15 amino acids. CDR3 DNA sequence: TGCGCCAGCAGTGAGAAGGACTCGGGCCCTAGGGAGCAGTACTTC. Amino acid sequence: CASSEKDSGPREQYF.

V and J are TRBV19 and TRBJ2-5; the D gene is possibly TRBD1 (5 bases). With 1 base removed from V and 3 bases from J, the gap between germline ends came to 9 bases. CDR1 is LNHDA and CDR2 is SQIVND in the germline V gene (reference sequence). The CDR3 sequence is 14 residues long. CDR3 sequence: CASSIGAREETQYF. The CDR3 DNA reads as TGTGCCAGTAGTATAGGAGCCAGGGAAGAGACCCAGTACTTC. The full variable domain, in which reference TRBV19 and TRBJ2-5 provide the parts outside the CDR3, is DGGITQSPKYLFRKEGQNVTLSCEQNLNHDAMYWYRQDPGQGLRLIYYSQIVNDFQKGDIAEGYSVSREKKESFPLTVTSAQKNPTAFYLCASSIGAREETQYFGPGTRLLVL.

As for this clone: One end of the junction is discordant with germline, which a read error may explain. V usage is TRBV5-6 and J usage is TRBJ1-2; a weak D match, TRBD1 (6 bases). Looked up from germline, CDR1 is SGHDT and CDR2 is YYEEEE. The CDR3 totals 12 residues. The CDR3 loop is CASSLGHSGFTF. The CDR3 coding sequence is TGTGCCAGCAGTTTGGGACATTCGGGGTTCACCTTC.

The chain combines TRBV7-3 with TRBJ2-3; TRBD2 agrees at 11 bases. The CDR3 consists of 16 residues. J lost 4 bases, V lost 5 bases, and 8 bases had no gene match. CDR1 and CDR2 from the germline V gene are SGHTA and FQGTGA. CDR3 in amino acids: CASSLKVAGGPDTQYF. The DNA for the CDR3 is TGTGCCAGCAGCCTAAAAGTAGCGGGGGGGCCAGATACGCAGTATTTT.

V and J are TRBV5-5 and TRBJ1-2; the match to TRBD1 covers 8 bases. The CDR3 runs to 15 residues. Germline CDR1 and CDR2: SGHKS and YYEKEE (reference sequence). With 0 bases clipped from V and 5 bases from J, the junction kept 6 bases outside the gene matches. The CDR3 sequence: CASSLDARGLYGYTF. The CDR3 DNA reads as TGTGCCAGCAGCTTGGACGCCAGGGGGCTTTATGGCTACACCTTC.

The V gene is TRBV6-4, the J gene TRBJ1-1, with unresolved D. Per germline, CDR1 MRHNA and CDR2 SNTAGT. CDR3 size: 14 residues. The germline V and J ends were trimmed by 5 bases and 1 base, with 11 bases remaining between them. The CDR3 sequence is CASSTVAGNTEAFF. CDR3 in DNA: TGTGCCAGCAGTACTGTCGCCGGGAACACTGAAGCTTTCTTT.

The rearrangement links TRBV4-1 to TRBJ1-2; D not certain. CDR1 is MGHRA and CDR2 is YSYEKL in the germline V gene. The CDR3 is made up of 11 amino acids. V lost 0 bases and J 10 bases, leaving 6 bases between the germline ends. Written as DNA, the CDR3 is TGCGCCAGCAGCCAAGAGTCCCTCTACACCTTC. Translation gives CASSQESLYTF.

Only one count was recorded for this clone. This sequence joins TRBV7-9 and TRBJ2-3; the match to TRBD2 covers 9 bases. The CDR3 contains 15 residues. CDR1 and CDR2 from the germline V gene are SEHNR and FQNEAQ (reference sequence). The J segment lost 1 base and the V segment lost 1 base, leaving 0 bases of the junction unmatched. This CDR3 is CASSLGLAGTDTQYF. CDR3 nucleotides: TGTGCCAGCAGCTTAGGACTAGCGGGCACAGATACGCAGTATTTT.

V and J are TRBV7-6 and TRBJ2-2; D call uncertain. The germline CDR1 and CDR2 sequences are SGHVS and FNYEAQ. CDR3 length: 13 amino acids. V was pared by 7 bases and J by 3 bases, with 9 bases between. The DNA of the CDR3 is TGTGCCAGCAAATGGGCTCACACCGGGGAGCTGTTTTTT. Its protein product is CASKWAHTGELFF.

This clone was picked up many times. This sequence joins TRBV6-4 and TRBJ2-3, with 11 nucleotides matching TRBD2. CDR3 length: 15 amino acids. CDR1 is MRHNA and CDR2 is SNTAGT in the germline V gene. J gave up 4 bases and V 3 bases, and 3 bases lay outside the gene matches. The chain's CDR3 is CASSEVAGGPDTQYF. CDR3 bases: TGTGCCAGCAGTGAAGTAGCGGGGGGGCCAGATACGCAGTATTTT.

The rearrangement uses TRBV5-1 and TRBJ2-5, with 10 bases matching TRBD1. V lost 7 bases to trimming and J lost 4 bases; unmatched junction nucleotides: 7. Germline V CDR1 and CDR2: SGHRS, YFSETQ. This CDR3 region has 14 residues. In DNA, the CDR3 is TGCGCCAGCGGGCCGACAGGGGGCCGAGAGACCCAGTACTTC. Residues: CASGPTGGRETQYF.

This chain links TRBV20-1 with TRBJ1-1, with D possibly TRBD1 on 5 matching bases. V lost 7 bases and J 4 bases, leaving 10 bases between the germline ends. CDR3 size: 11 residues. Germline V lookup: CDR1 DFQATT, CDR2 SNEGSKA (reference sequence). In nucleotides, the CDR3 is TGCAGTGAAGGGGAACTCACTGAAGCTTTCTTT. Its translation: CSEGELTEAFF.

V and J are TRBV27 and TRBJ2-5; TRBD2 aligns across 8 bases. Trimming took 6 bases from V and 1 from J; bases not matched to a gene: 4. This CDR3 region has 14 residues. The germline gives CDR1 MNHEY, CDR2 SMNVEV (reference sequence). CDR3: CASSFGGAQETQYF. As DNA, the CDR3 is TGTGCCAGCAGCTTCGGGGGGGCCCAAGAGACCCAGTACTTC.

V and J are TRBV4-3 and TRBJ2-1, with a weak D call TRBD2 (5 bases). V lost 4 bases and J 10 bases, leaving 14 bases between the germline ends. CDR1 and CDR2 from the germline V gene are LGHNA and YSLEER. This CDR3 region has 13 residues. CDR3 bases: TGCGCCAGCAGCCCTCCGAGGGTCGGCGAGCAGTTCTTC. Its translation is CASSPPRVGEQFF.

The chain couples TRBV6-1 to TRBJ1-1, with a possible D match to TRBD1 (6 bases). Germline CDR1 MNHNS, CDR2 SASEGT. There are 15 residues in the CDR3. The germline V and J ends were trimmed by 5 bases and 6 bases, with 19 bases remaining between them. The CDR3 coding sequence is TGTGCCAGCAGTACCCAACAGACAGGCAGAGCTGAAGCTTTCTTT. It is translated as CASSTQQTGRAEAFF.

This rearrangement joins TRBV19 to TRBJ1-3; weak D call: TRBD1 (5 bases). Trimming stripped 3 bases from V and 0 bases from J, with 9 bases between. From germline, CDR1 is LNHDA and CDR2 SQIVND (reference sequence). This CDR3 is built from 15 residues. The CDR3 DNA follows: TGTGCCAGTAGTATCAGCGGGACCTCTGGAAACACCATATATTTT. Translating it yields CASSISGTSGNTIYF.

The chain uses TRBV30 and TRBJ1-1; D remains unclear. V dropped 0 bases and J dropped 6 bases, with 14 bases sitting between them. Germline V gene lookup returns CDR1 GTSNPN and CDR2 SVGIG (reference sequence). The CDR3 has 14 amino acids. The CDR3 nucleotides read TGTGCCTGGAGTGTGAGGCAAGTTACTTCTGAAGCTTTCTTT. This encodes CAWSVRQVTSEAFF.

The chain joins TRBV6-6 to TRBJ2-5, with no clear D. The end of the DNA aligns better with TRBJ2-7, so the J call may be wrong. CDR1 MNHNY and CDR2 SVGAGI come from the germline V gene (reference sequence). CDR3 length: 12 amino acids. The DNA for the CDR3 is TGTGCCAGTTCCCTTTCCAACTACGAGCAGTACTTC. This gives the protein CASSLSNYEQYF.

This chain links TRBV13 with TRBJ1-2; the D gene is possibly TRBD1 (5 bases). Germline V gene sequence: CDR1 PRHDT, CDR2 FYEKMQ (reference sequence). V was clipped by 0 bases and J by 8 bases, with 16 bases between them. This CDR3 is built from 15 residues. The CDR3 sequence is CASSLGQGKAEGYTF. The DNA of the CDR3 is TGTGCCAGCAGCTTAGGCCAGGGAAAGGCTGAAGGCTACACCTTC.

The V gene is TRBV4-3, the J gene TRBJ1-5; no reliable D call. Trimming took 0 bases from V and 2 from J, leaving 14 bases between them. The germline V gene has CDR1 LGHNA and CDR2 YSLEER. This CDR3 is built from 17 residues. CDR3 protein: CASSQEAGLLGNQPQHF. CDR3 nucleotides: TGCGCCAGCAGCCAAGAGGCGGGTCTTCTCGGCAATCAGCCCCAGCATTTT.

The genes are TRBV6-5 and TRBJ2-5; TRBD1 aligns across 8 bases. Germline assignment: CDR1 MNHEY and CDR2 SVGAGI. The CDR3 loop spans 15 amino acids. Trimming at V came to 8 bases and at J to 4 bases, leaving 12 bases not matched to a gene. The CDR3 reads CASRYSGGFGETQYF. CDR3 nucleotides: TGTGCCAGCCGCTACTCAGGGGGCTTCGGAGAGACCCAGTACTTC.